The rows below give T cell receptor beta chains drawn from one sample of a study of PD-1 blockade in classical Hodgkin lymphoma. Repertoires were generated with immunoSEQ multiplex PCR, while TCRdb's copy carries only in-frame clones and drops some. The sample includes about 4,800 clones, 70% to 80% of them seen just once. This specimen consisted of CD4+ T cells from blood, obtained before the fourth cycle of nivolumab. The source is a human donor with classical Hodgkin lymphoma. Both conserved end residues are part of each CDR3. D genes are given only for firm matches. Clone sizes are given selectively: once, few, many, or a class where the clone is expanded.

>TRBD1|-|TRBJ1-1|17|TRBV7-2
TGTGCCAGCAGCTTGGACAGGGGGTCCACGATGAGGACTGAAGCTTTCTTT
CASSLDRGSTMRTEAFF
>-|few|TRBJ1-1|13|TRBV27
TGTGCCAGCAGAATTTACAGTGGCTCTGAAGCTTTCTTT
CASRIYSGSEAFF
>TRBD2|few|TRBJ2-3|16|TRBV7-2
TGTGCCAGCAGCCCCTTTGGAGCGGGGGATTGGAATACGCAGTATTTT
CASSPFGAGDWNTQYF
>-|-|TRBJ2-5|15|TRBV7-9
TGTGCCAGCAGCCTAGATACCGGGCACCAAGAGACCCAGTACTTC
CASSLDTGHQETQYF
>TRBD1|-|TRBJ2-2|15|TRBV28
TGTGCCAGCACCTCAGGACAGGGTATCACCGGGGAGCTGTTTTTT
CASTSGQGITGELFF
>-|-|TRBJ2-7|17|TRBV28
TGTGCCAGCAGTTTAGGGGGGCGGGATCCGACCATGTACGAGCAGTACTTC
CASSLGGRDPTMYEQYF
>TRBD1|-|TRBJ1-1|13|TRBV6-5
TGTGCCAGCAGTAACAGGGGGCGCGAGGCAGCTTTCTTT
CASSNRGREAAFF
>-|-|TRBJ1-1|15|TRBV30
TGTGCCTGGACCAGGTACGCTACAGGGAACACTGAAGCTTTCTTT
CAWTRYATGNTEAFF
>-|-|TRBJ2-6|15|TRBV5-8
TGTGCCAGCAGCCGCAAATCCTCTGGGGCCAACGTCCTGACTTTC
CASSRKSSGANVLTF
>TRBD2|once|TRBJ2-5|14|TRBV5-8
TGTGCCAGCAAAGAGCGGGGGCCATGGGAGACCCAGTACTTC
CASKERGPWETQYF
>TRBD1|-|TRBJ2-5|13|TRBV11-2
TGTGCCAGCAGCTCTGACAGGGCAGAGACCCAGTACTTC
CASSSDRAETQYF
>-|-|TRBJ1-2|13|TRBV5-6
TGTGCCAGCAGCTTGGGGGGGGCCTATGGCTACACCTTC
CASSLGGAYGYTF
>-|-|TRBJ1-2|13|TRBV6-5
TGTGCCAGCAGCTTAGGGGACTCGGGGGGCTACACCTTC
CASSLGDSGGYTF
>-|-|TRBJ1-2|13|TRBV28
TGTGCCAGCAGTTTTTCCTTCAGGAATGGCTACACCTTC
CASSFSFRNGYTF
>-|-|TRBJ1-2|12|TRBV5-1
TGCGCCAGCAGCACAGATAACTATGGCTACACCTTC
CASSTDNYGYTF
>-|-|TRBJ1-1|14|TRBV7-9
TGTGCCAGCACCCGTCAGGGAGTCGACACTGAAGCTTTCTTT
CASTRQGVDTEAFF
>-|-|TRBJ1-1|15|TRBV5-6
TGTGCCAGCAGCGAAGCCCCGATAATTCCCAGCGTGGCTTTCTTT
CASSEAPIIPSVAFF
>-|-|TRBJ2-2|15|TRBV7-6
TGTGCCAGCAGACAAGGGACAACGAACACCGGGGAGCTGTTTTTT
CASRQGTTNTGELFF
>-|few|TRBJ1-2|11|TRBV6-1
TGTGCCAGCAGTCCTCCCGCCAGGTTAACCTTC
CASSPPARLTF
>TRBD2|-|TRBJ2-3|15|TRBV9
TGTGCCAGCAGCGCTAGCGGGGGGGTCGTAGATACGCAGTATTTT
CASSASGGVVDTQYF
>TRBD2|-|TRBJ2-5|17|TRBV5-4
TGTGCCAGCAGCGTAGGGACTAGCGGGGGCCTTGAAGAGACCCAGTACTTC
CASSVGTSGGLEETQYF
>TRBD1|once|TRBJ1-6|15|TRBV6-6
TGTGCCAGCAGCTCCGGGACAGGGCCTAATTCACCCCTCCACTTT
CASSSGTGPNSPLHF
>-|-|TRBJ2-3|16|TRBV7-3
TGTGCCAGCAGCTTATGGGGTCAGGGTGATGCAGATACGCAGTATTTT
CASSLWGQGDADTQYF
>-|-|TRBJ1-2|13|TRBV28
TGTGCCAGCAGTTACGACAGCTACTATGGCTACACCTTC
CASSYDSYYGYTF
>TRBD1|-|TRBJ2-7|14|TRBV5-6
TGTGCCAGCAGCTTGGACAGGGGGCTATACGAGCAGTACTTC
CASSLDRGLYEQYF
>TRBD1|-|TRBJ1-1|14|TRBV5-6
TGTGCCAGCAGCTTGTATGGGACAGACACTGAAGCTTTCTTT
CASSLYGTDTEAFF
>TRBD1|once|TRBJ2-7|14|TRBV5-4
TGTGCCAGCAGCTTTTCAGGGGGATTTGGGGAGCAGTACTTC
CASSFSGGFGEQYF
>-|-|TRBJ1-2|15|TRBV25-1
TGTGCCAGCAGTGTAGGGGCGGGGTTGGACTATGGCTACACCTTC
CASSVGAGLDYGYTF
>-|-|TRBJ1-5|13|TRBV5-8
TGTGCCAGCAACAAGGGTATAGGGTGGGCCCAGCATTTT
CASNKGIGWAQHF
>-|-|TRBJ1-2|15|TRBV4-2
TGTGCCAGCAGCCAAGAGGGAGGGCCCGGGGGCGGCTACACCTTC
CASSQEGGPGGGYTF
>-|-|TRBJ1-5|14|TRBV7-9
TGTGCCAGCAGCTTAGGGGGGGATTTTCAGCCCCAGCATTTT
CASSLGGDFQPQHF
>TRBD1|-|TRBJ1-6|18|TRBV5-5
TGTGCCAGCAGCTTGGAGGCAGCCCGCGGGACAGATAATTCACCCCTCCACTTT
CASSLEAARGTDNSPLHF
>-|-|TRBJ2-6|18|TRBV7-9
TGTGCCAGCAGCCACTGGGGACAAATTGATACTGGGGCCAACGTCCTGACTTTC
CASSHWGQIDTGANVLTF
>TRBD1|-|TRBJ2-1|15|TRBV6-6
TGTGCCAGCAGTCAACAGGGGTCCTCCTACAATGAGCAGTTCTTC
CASSQQGSSYNEQFF
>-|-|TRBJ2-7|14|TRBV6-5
TGTGCCAGCAGTTACGGACTATCAAAATACGAGCAGTACTTC
CASSYGLSKYEQYF
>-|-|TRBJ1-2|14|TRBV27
TGTGCCAGCAGTTTAACTGGCGGATTCTATGGCTACACCTTC
CASSLTGGFYGYTF
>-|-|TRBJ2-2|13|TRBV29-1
TGCAGCGCCGACGTGAACGGGGGCGGGGAGCTGTTTTTT
CSADVNGGGELFF